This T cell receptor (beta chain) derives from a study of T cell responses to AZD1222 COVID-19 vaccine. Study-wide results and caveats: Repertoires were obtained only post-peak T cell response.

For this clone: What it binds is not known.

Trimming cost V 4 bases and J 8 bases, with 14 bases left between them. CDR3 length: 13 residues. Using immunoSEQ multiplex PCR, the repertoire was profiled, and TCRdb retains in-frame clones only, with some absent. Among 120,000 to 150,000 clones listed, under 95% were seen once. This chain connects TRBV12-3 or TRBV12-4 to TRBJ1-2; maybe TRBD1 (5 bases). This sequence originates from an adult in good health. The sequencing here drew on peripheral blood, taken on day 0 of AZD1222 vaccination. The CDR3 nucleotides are TGTGCCAGCAGTTCGGGACCCGGTGTGGGCTACACCTTC. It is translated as CASSSGPGVGYTF.